The 18 T cell receptor beta chains below were found in one sample sequenced in a study of cytomegalovirus exposure and HLA in healthy donors. The PCR was carried out with 60 Vbeta primers and 13 Jbeta primers. Only in-frame clones appear in the TCRdb table, and some are missing; sequencing was by immunoSEQ multiplex PCR. The sample contains 150,000 to 200,000 clones, 84% of which appear only once. The sample consisted of PBMCs. These receptors were collected from a boy younger than 18 in good health and CMV-seronegative.

This chain joins TRBV7-2 and TRBJ2-1; D call uncertain. Looked up from germline, CDR1 is SGHTA and CDR2 is FQGNSA. V gave up 5 bases and J gave up 7 bases, with 9 bases separating them. This CDR3 contains 12 residues. The CDR3 region has the DNA TGTGCCAGCAGCCCACGGGTGAATGAGCAGTTCTTC. Protein: CASSPRVNEQFF.

This chain uses TRBV7-2 with TRBJ1-5, with D unresolved. The CDR3 contains 13 residues. V was clipped by 1 base and J by 4 bases, with 5 bases between them. The germline gives CDR1 SGHTA, CDR2 FQGNSA. The CDR3, as DNA: TGTGCCAGCAGCTTAGGGGCTAATCAGCCCCAGCATTTT. This codes for CASSLGANQPQHF.

The rearrangement uses TRBV5-1 and TRBJ2-1; 7 bases match TRBD2. V shed 1 base, J shed 1 base, and the junction held 8 bases outside the gene matches. CDR3 length: 17 residues. Germline CDR1 and CDR2: SGHRS and YFSETQ. CDR3 residues: CASSLLIAGGSYNEQFF. CDR3 coding DNA: TGCGCCAGCAGCTTGTTAATAGCGGGCGGGTCCTACAATGAGCAGTTCTTC.

The genes are TRBV9 and TRBJ2-2; 7 bases agree with TRBD2. V lost 1 base to trimming and J lost 1 base; unmatched junction nucleotides: 1. The germline gives CDR1 SGDLS, CDR2 YYNGEE. This CDR3 is built from 15 residues. CDR3 bases: TGTGCCAGCAGCGTATCTAGCGGGAACACCGGGGAGCTGTTTTTT. Protein product: CASSVSSGNTGELFF.

This chain connects TRBV19 to TRBJ1-3; 9 bases fit TRBD1. The CDR3 covers 15 residues. Germline V CDR1 and CDR2: LNHDA, SQIVND (reference sequence). V dropped 4 bases and J dropped 6; count of bases not matched to a gene: 7. The CDR3 DNA is TGTGCCAGTAGTACCGACGGGACAGGGTCAAACACCATATATTTT. As protein: CASSTDGTGSNTIYF.

The chain carries TRBV7-8 and TRBJ2-6, with D perhaps matching TRBD1 (5 bases). V was cut by 7 bases and J by 0 bases, with 13 bases left in between. The CDR3 runs to 16 residues. Germline V gene data show CDR1 as SGHVS and CDR2 as FQNEAQ. In nucleotides, the CDR3 is TGTGCCAGCAATCCAGGGTTTGCCTCTGGGGCCAACGTCCTGACTTTC. Translation: CASNPGFASGANVLTF.

The V gene is TRBV27, the J gene TRBJ1-5, with 7 bases aligning to TRBD1. Germline V gives CDR1 MNHEY, CDR2 SMNVEV (reference sequence). CDR3 length: 13 amino acids. After removal of 5 bases from V and 5 bases from J, the junction contained 3 bases not matched to a gene. CDR3 loop: CASSRQGYQPQHF. Written as DNA, the CDR3 is TGTGCCAGCAGTCGACAGGGATATCAGCCCCAGCATTTT.

This chain joins TRBV27 and TRBJ2-5; 9 positions match TRBD2. Germline CDR1 is MNHEY and CDR2 is SMNVEV (reference sequence). J lost 1 base, V lost 3 bases, and 6 bases had no gene match. The CDR3 loop spans 16 amino acids. The CDR3 loop is CASSLFSGSLQETQYF. The CDR3 DNA reads TGTGCCAGCAGTTTGTTTAGCGGGAGTCTCCAAGAGACCCAGTACTTC.

The chain employs TRBV19 and TRBJ2-5; 15 nucleotides agree with TRBD2. The germline gives CDR1 LNHDA, CDR2 SQIVND (reference sequence). The V and J ends lost 8 bases and 5 bases, in that order; junction bases with no gene match: 6. The CDR3 has 15 residues. CDR3 protein: CASEGTSGGPETQYF. CDR3 nucleotide sequence: TGTGCCAGTGAGGGGACTAGCGGGGGGCCTGAGACCCAGTACTTC.

V and J are TRBV6-6 and TRBJ2-7, with D perhaps TRBD1 (5 bases). Germline V gene lookup returns CDR1 MNHNY and CDR2 SVGAGI (reference sequence). Trimming removed 3 bases from V and 4 bases from J, with 13 bases in between. The CDR3 runs to 14 residues. The CDR3 here is CASSYSQGGYEQYF. The CDR3 region has the DNA TGTGCCAGCAGTTATTCTCAGGGTGGGTACGAGCAGTACTTC.

The chain couples TRBV14 to TRBJ1-2; D ambiguous. This CDR3 is built from 14 residues. V dropped 0 bases and J dropped 7 bases, with 12 bases sitting between them. Germline V gene data show CDR1 as SGHDN and CDR2 as FVKESK. This CDR3 reads CASSQDLRQAGYTF. Here the CDR3 DNA reads TGTGCCAGCAGCCAAGATCTTAGGCAGGCTGGCTACACCTTC.

The V call is TRBV6-1, the J call TRBJ2-2, with 14 bases matching TRBD2. V trimming: 4 bases; J trimming: 6 bases; junction bases outside the gene matches: 4. Germline lookup yields CDR1 MNHNS and CDR2 SASEGT. The CDR3 is 16 amino acids. This CDR3 reads CASSGRLAGGPGELFF. The CDR3 coding sequence is TGTGCCAGCAGTGGGAGACTAGCGGGGGGGCCCGGGGAGCTGTTTTTT.

This clone was detected once. The chain links TRBV7-9 to TRBJ1-4, with D perhaps TRBD1 (5 bases). The CDR3 sequence is 14 residues long. In germline, CDR1 is SEHNR, CDR2 FQNEAQ (reference sequence). The V end was cut by 1 base, the J end by 7 bases, with 10 bases between. CDR3 in DNA: TGTGCCAGCAGCTTAGGAGGGGAGGGTGAAAAACTGTTTTTT. Residues: CASSLGGEGEKLFF.

The V gene is TRBV4-2, the J gene TRBJ1-2; D not resolved. Germline V gives CDR1 LGHNA, CDR2 YNFKEQ. The V and J ends lost 5 bases and 1 base respectively, with 14 bases between them. The CDR3 is 15 residues long. CDR3 residues: CASSGVAESNYGYTF. The CDR3 coding sequence is TGTGCCAGCAGCGGAGTAGCGGAAAGTAACTATGGCTACACCTTC.

This chain connects TRBV4-3 to TRBJ1-5; a weak D match, TRBD1 (6 bases). CDR3 size: 15 residues. Trimming took 1 base from V and 5 from J, leaving 12 bases between them. CDR1 LGHNA and CDR2 YSLEER come from the germline V gene. Written as DNA, the CDR3 is TGCGCCAGCAGCCAAGGCCAAGGGGGGGATCAGCCCCAGCATTTT. As protein: CASSQGQGGDQPQHF.

V and J are TRBV28 and TRBJ2-3; 9 bases line up with TRBD1. CDR1 and CDR2 from the germline V gene are MDHEN and SYDVKM. The V and J ends lost 4 bases and 5 bases, in that order; junction bases with no gene match: 7. The length of the CDR3 is 15 residues. The CDR3 DNA reads as TGTGCCAGCAGTTCGGGACAGGGATGGCAAGATACGCAGTATTTT. Translating it yields CASSSGQGWQDTQYF.

This clone was detected a few times. The V and J genes are TRBV11-2 and TRBJ2-2; 12 bases fit TRBD1. The length of the CDR3 is 19 residues. Germline loops: CDR1 SGHAT, CDR2 FQNNGV. V trimming: 5 bases; J trimming: 0 bases; junction bases outside the gene matches: 10. The CDR3 region is CASSAGLRDRGPNTGELFF. For the CDR3, the DNA is TGTGCCAGCAGCGCCGGCCTCCGGGACAGGGGGCCGAACACCGGGGAGCTGTTTTTT.

This chain uses TRBV2 with TRBJ2-7; D is undetermined. This CDR3 contains 12 residues. With 7 bases removed from V and 3 bases from J, the gap between germline ends came to 10 bases. Germline values: CDR1 SNHLY, CDR2 FYNNEI. CDR3 nucleotides: TGTGCCAGCACCGCGGCAAGCTACGAGCAGTACTTC. This translates into CASTAASYEQYF. The whole variable domain, filled in from reference TRBV2 and TRBJ2-7, reads EPEVTQTPSHQVTQMGQEVILRCVPISNHLYFYWYRQILGQKVEFLVSFYNNEISEKSEIFDDQFSVERPDGSNFTLKIRSTKLEDSAMYFCASTAASYEQYFGPGTRLTVT.